This T cell receptor beta chain was documented in a study of CD8+ T cells in alopecia areata. General observations from the study: Lesional scalp, especially alopecia totalis/universalis, showed higher clonality than normal scalp.

Concerning this clone itself: The antigen is not known.

cDNA reverse transcribed from extracted RNA served as the sequencing template. Using immunoSEQ multiplex PCR, the repertoire was profiled, and TCRdb retains in-frame clones only, with some absent. The sample yields 150,000 to 200,000 clones, around 54% seen once. The CDR3 length is 14 residues. Germline V gene data show CDR1 as GTSNPN and CDR2 as SVGIG (reference sequence). Trimming left V 0 bases short and J 5 bases short, with 14 bases between. Specimen: CD4+ T cells sorted from blood. This chain uses TRBV30 with TRBJ2-7; D uncertain. This sequence was found in a human donor in good health. The DNA of the CDR3 is TGTGCCTGGAGTGTGAGAACTCCCCCTAACGAGCAGTACTTC. Translation gives CAWSVRTPPNEQYF.